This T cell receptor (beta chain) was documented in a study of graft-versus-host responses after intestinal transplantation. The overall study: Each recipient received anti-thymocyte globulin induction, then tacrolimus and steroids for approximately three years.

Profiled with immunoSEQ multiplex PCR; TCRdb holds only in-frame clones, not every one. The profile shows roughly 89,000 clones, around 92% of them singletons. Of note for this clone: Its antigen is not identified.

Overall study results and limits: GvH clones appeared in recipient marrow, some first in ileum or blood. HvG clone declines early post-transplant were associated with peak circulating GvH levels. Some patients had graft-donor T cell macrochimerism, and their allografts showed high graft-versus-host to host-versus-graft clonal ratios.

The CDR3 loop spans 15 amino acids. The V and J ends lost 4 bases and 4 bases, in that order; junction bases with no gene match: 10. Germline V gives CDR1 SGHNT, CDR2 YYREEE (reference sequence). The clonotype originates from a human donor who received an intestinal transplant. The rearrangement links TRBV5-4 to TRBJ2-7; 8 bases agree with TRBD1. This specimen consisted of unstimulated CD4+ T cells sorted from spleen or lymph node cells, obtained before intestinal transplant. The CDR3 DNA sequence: TGTGCCAGCAGCAGGGAACCAGGGGGCGCGTACGAGCAGTACTTC. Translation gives CASSREPGGAYEQYF.